This TCR beta chain was captured by sequencing in a study of blood T cell repertoires in COVID-19. CDR1 is WSHSY, CDR2 SAAADI, per germline. Between the trimmed V and J ends, which lost 2 bases and 4 bases, there was a span of 6 bases. There are 13 residues in the CDR3. Profiling relied on immunoSEQ multiplex PCR, and the TCRdb table lists in-frame clones only, not all of them. The sample includes around 140,000 clones, about 87% of them seen just once. Cohort 3 donors were reported recovered after two negative PCRs, clearance, or symptom resolution. The receptor was isolated from a man in his sixties who had recovered from COVID-19. This chain links TRBV10-2 with TRBJ1-5, with no clear D. Sample: PBMCs or T cells enriched from blood (not recorded which). The CDR3 DNA sequence: TGCGCCAGCAGTGAGAACGGGAATCAGCCCCAGCATTTT. Translating gives CASSENGNQPQHF.